The 12 T cell receptor beta chains given below trace back to one sample, sequenced in a study of blood T cell repertoires in COVID-19. Sequencing used immunoSEQ multiplex PCR; TCRdb keeps in-frame clones, though not all of them. The sample includes over 100,000 clones, about 72% of them seen just once. Sequenced sample: peripheral blood. The receptors were gathered from a woman in her seventies with acute or convalescent COVID-19.

This clone was seen a few times. The chain combines TRBV29-1 with TRBJ1-2; unclear D gene. This CDR3 has 13 residues. V gave up 7 bases and J gave up 3 bases, with 15 bases separating them. CDR1 SQVTM and CDR2 ANQGSEA come from the germline V gene. CDR3 sequence: CSAGLGGHYGYTF. The CDR3 DNA reads as TGCAGCGCCGGCCTAGGTGGCCACTATGGCTACACCTTC.

The chain employs TRBV11-2 and TRBJ2-3, with D possibly TRBD1 on 5 matching bases. The V gene's germline CDR1 is SGHAT and CDR2 FQNNGV. Trimming took off 5 bases at V and 2 bases at J, with 11 bases between the two ends. The CDR3 runs 14 residues. CDR3 coding DNA: TGTGCCAGCAGCCCCCGACAGTCCACAGATACGCAGTATTTT. Translated: CASSPRQSTDTQYF.

This chain uses TRBV28 with TRBJ1-4, with D possibly being TRBD1 (6 bases). Germline V gene sequence: CDR1 MDHEN, CDR2 SYDVKM. The CDR3 is made up of 13 amino acids. V shed 2 bases and J shed 8 bases, with 9 bases lying between them. The CDR3 sequence: CASSLARGEKLFF. CDR3 sequence (DNA): TGTGCCAGCAGTTTAGCCAGGGGAGAAAAACTGTTTTTT.

The genes are TRBV10-3 and TRBJ2-7; D is perhaps TRBD1 (6 bases). Germline CDR1 and CDR2: ENHRY and SYGVKD. Trimming left V 3 bases short and J 3 bases short, with 12 bases between. This CDR3 has 14 amino acids. The CDR3 here is CAISDRGFLYEQYF. The CDR3 bases are TGTGCCATCAGTGACAGGGGATTCCTCTACGAGCAGTACTTC.

This clone occurred a few times. The J gene is TRBJ2-7, the V gene TRBV6-5; D is possibly TRBD2 (5 bases). Trimming left V 4 bases short and J 3 bases short, with 10 bases between. The CDR3 runs 13 residues. Germline lookup yields CDR1 MNHEY and CDR2 SVGAGI. The CDR3 reads CASSFAAGYEQYF. The CDR3 DNA is TGTGCCAGCAGTTTTGCGGCGGGCTACGAGCAGTACTTC.

This chain links TRBV29-1 with TRBJ2-5; D call uncertain. In germline, CDR1 is SQVTM, CDR2 ANQGSEA. The CDR3 contains 12 residues. The ends were cut back, 4 bases at V and 2 bases at J, with 8 bases in the middle. The CDR3, as DNA: TGCAGCGTTGGGCGGTTACAAGAGACCCAGTACTTC. This encodes CSVGRLQETQYF.

This chain connects TRBV2 to TRBJ1-5; TRBD1 matches 8 bases. This CDR3 has 15 amino acids. Germline CDR1 is SNHLY and CDR2 is FYNNEI. J was trimmed by 6 bases and V by 1 base; bases with no gene match: 5. The CDR3 DNA sequence: TGTGCCAGCAGTGAAGGTGCAGGGGGCCTTCAGCCCCAGCATTTT. It yields the protein CASSEGAGGLQPQHF.

This clone was counted between two and nine times. V gene TRBV19 combines with J gene TRBJ1-6; D uncertain. Trimming pared 7 bases from V and 7 bases from J, leaving 17 bases between. The CDR3 length is 15 residues. Germline CDR1 is LNHDA and CDR2 is SQIVND (reference sequence). DNA for the CDR3: TGTGCCAGTACCTCCAGAGGGTGGGAGAATTCACCCCTCCACTTT. This gives the protein CASTSRGWENSPLHF.

The chain employs TRBV6-4 and TRBJ1-3, with 8 bases aligning to TRBD1. The junction had 1 base not matched to a gene; V was cut back by 0 bases and J by 0 bases. Germline-derived CDR1 and CDR2 are MRHNA and SNTAGT. The CDR3 has 16 residues. CDR3 amino acids: CASSDSGTGSGNTIYF. In DNA form, the CDR3 reads TGTGCCAGCAGTGACTCCGGGACAGGCTCTGGAAACACCATATATTTT.

The chain has TRBV5-1 and TRBJ2-6; unclear D gene. Per germline, CDR1 SGHRS and CDR2 YFSETQ. This CDR3 has 18 amino acids. V was trimmed by 0 bases and J by 0 bases, leaving 13 bases between them. CDR3 nucleotide sequence: TGCGCCAGCAGCTTGGGCCCCTCGGGTGGCTCTGGGGCCAACGTCCTGACTTTC. It translates to CASSLGPSGGSGANVLTF.

The table lists this clone with a few counts. DNA for the CDR3: TGTGCCAGCAGTGAAGTGGAGGGAACTGAGCAGTTCTTC. This codes for CASSEVEGTEQFF. V gene TRBV6-1 combines with J gene TRBJ2-1; weak D call: TRBD2 (6 bases). The CDR3 is 13 amino acids. Germline V gene sequence: CDR1 MNHNS, CDR2 SASEGT. The V end lost 1 base, the J end lost 9 bases, and 10 bases lay between the germline ends.

The J gene is TRBJ1-5, the V gene TRBV7-8; D may be TRBD1 (5 bases). V was trimmed by 0 bases and J by 9 bases, leaving 18 bases between them. This CDR3 has 16 residues. Germline V gene lookup returns CDR1 SGHVS and CDR2 FQNEAQ. CDR3 coding DNA: TGTGCCAGCAGCTTAGCGGAAGGACACGGCTGGTGGCCCCAGCATTTT. It translates to CASSLAEGHGWWPQHF.